This T cell receptor beta chain was identified in a study of T cell responses to AZD1222 COVID-19 vaccine. As concerns this clone: Antigen: not known.

TCRdb keeps only in-frame clones here, not all; method: immunoSEQ multiplex PCR. The sample holds about 130,000 clones, 70% to 90% seen once. Study-wide results and limits: Spike-specific TCR breadth and depth went up after people got two AZD1222 doses.

The CDR3 is 13 residues long. In germline, CDR1 is WNHNN, CDR2 SYGVQD (reference sequence). Trimming took 3 bases from V and 3 from J, leaving 7 bases between them. This sequence joins TRBV10-1 and TRBJ2-3; weak D call: TRBD2 (6 bases). The source was peripheral blood, collected on day 0 of AZD1222 vaccination. This TCR was sampled from an adult in good health. CDR3: CASSDGSTDTQYF. In DNA, the CDR3 is TGCGCCAGCAGTGACGGGAGTACAGATACGCAGTATTTT.